This entry lists 23 T cell receptor beta chains sequenced from one sample in a study of cytomegalovirus exposure and HLA in healthy donors. The study ran its PCR with 60 Vbeta and 13 Jbeta primers. TCRdb keeps only in-frame clones here, not all; method: immunoSEQ multiplex PCR. The table records about 150,000 clones, around 84% of them present only once. The source material was PBMCs. All receptors derive from a boy younger than 10 in good health and CMV-seronegative.

This clone was seen once. This sequence joins TRBV2 and TRBJ2-5, with D tentatively TRBD1 (6 bases). The assigned J gene may be wrong: the sequence end matches TRBJ2-7 better. The CDR3 runs to 14 residues. The germline gives CDR1 SNHLY, CDR2 FYNNEI. Here the CDR3 reads CAAHRESGSYEQYF. The DNA for the CDR3 is TGTGCCGCACACAGGGAATCTGGATCCTACGAGCAGTACTTC.

This rearrangement joins TRBV10-3 to TRBJ1-3, with TRBD1 identical over 8 bases. CDR3 size: 16 residues. Trimming at V came to 5 bases and at J to 3 bases, leaving 9 bases not matched to a gene. Germline V gives CDR1 ENHRY, CDR2 SYGVKD. The CDR3 is CAISRTDRGNGNTIYF. The DNA for the CDR3 is TGTGCCATCAGTAGAACCGACAGGGGTAATGGAAACACCATATATTTT.

The chain links TRBV7-5 to TRBJ2-7; the DNA was not compared with TRBD1, the D call given in the table. TRBV7-5 is noted as a pseudogene. The CDR3 totals 13 residues. For the CDR3, the DNA is TGTGTCAGAAGCGAGGGACAGTCCTACGAGCAGTACTTC. Translating gives CVRSEGQSYEQYF.

The CDR3 nucleotides read TGTGCCAGCAGTTTTAAGGGCAGGGGCGGTGGCTACACCTTC. It specifies CASSFKGRGGGYTF. The V gene is TRBV27, the J gene TRBJ1-2; D might be TRBD1 (6 bases). The CDR3 is 14 amino acids. Deletions cut 3 bases from V and 7 bases from J, with 15 bases between. Germline V lookup: CDR1 MNHEY, CDR2 SMNVEV (reference sequence).

The chain has TRBV6-5 and TRBJ1-1; tentative D call: TRBD1 (5 bases). There are 12 residues in the CDR3. Germline lookup yields CDR1 MNHEY and CDR2 SVGAGI. V shed 6 bases and J shed 4 bases, with 9 bases lying between them. The CDR3 DNA follows: TGTGCCAGCAGGAGACAGACCACTGAAGCTTTCTTT. Residues: CASRRQTTEAFF.

The chain is built from TRBV30 and TRBJ1-1; 8 bases agree with TRBD1. Germline V gene data show CDR1 as GTSNPN and CDR2 as SVGIG (reference sequence). The CDR3 contains 14 residues. The J segment lost 7 bases and the V segment lost 5 bases, leaving 12 bases of the junction unmatched. For the CDR3, the DNA is TGTGCCTGGGGAGGGTACAGGGGGATAGGTGAAGCTTTCTTT. Translating gives CAWGGYRGIGEAFF.

The chain couples TRBV29-1 to TRBJ2-7, with TRBD2 as a possible D gene (5 bases). CDR3 length: 14 amino acids. Germline V gene sequence: CDR1 SQVTM, CDR2 ANQGSEA. V lost 8 bases to trimming and J lost 4 bases, with 21 bases between them. CDR3 sequence: CSITRKGTRYEQYF. CDR3 bases: TGCAGCATCACCCGGAAGGGTACTAGATACGAGCAGTACTTC.

V is TRBV6-1 and J is TRBJ1-5; 7 nucleotides align to TRBD1. With 5 bases clipped from V and 7 bases from J, the junction kept 5 bases outside the gene matches. Germline V lookup: CDR1 MNHNS, CDR2 SASEGT. The CDR3 spans 13 residues. The CDR3: CASSTEQGQPQHF. CDR3 DNA sequence: TGTGCCAGCAGTACGGAACAGGGGCAGCCCCAGCATTTT.

This chain connects TRBV7-8 to TRBJ1-5, with a weak D call TRBD1 (6 bases). V was clipped by 5 bases and J by 3 bases, with 11 bases between them. This CDR3 is built from 14 residues. Germline-derived CDR1 and CDR2 are SGHVS and FQNEAQ. CDR3: CASSSRQDNQPQHF. The CDR3 nucleotides are TGTGCCAGCAGCAGCCGACAGGACAATCAGCCCCAGCATTTT.

The rearrangement uses TRBV7-8 and TRBJ1-2; the D is unclear. The CDR3 consists of 13 residues. Germline V gives CDR1 SGHVS, CDR2 FQNEAQ. Trimming took 1 base from V and 4 from J, leaving 7 bases between them. The CDR3 coding sequence is TGTGCCAGCAGCTTAGAGCGAGGCTATGGCTACACCTTC. Translated, it gives CASSLERGYGYTF.

The V gene is TRBV7-9, the J gene TRBJ1-5; D is unresolved. This CDR3 has 14 residues. Germline V CDR1 and CDR2: SEHNR, FQNEAQ (reference sequence). Deletions cut 5 bases from V and 3 bases from J, with 11 bases between. In nucleotides, the CDR3 is TGTGCCAGCAGCGATGAGCGGCTCAATCAGCCCCAGCATTTT. It encodes CASSDERLNQPQHF.

J is TRBJ1-5 and V is TRBV6-1, with 8 bases lining up with TRBD1. Germline V gene lookup returns CDR1 MNHNS and CDR2 SASEGT. The CDR3 is made up of 15 amino acids. With V trimmed by 1 base and J by 4 bases, 3 bases remained unmatched. The CDR3 DNA reads as TGTGCCAGCAGTGAAGAAACAGGGGGTAATCAGCCCCAGCATTTT. Protein product: CASSEETGGNQPQHF.

CDR3 DNA: TGTGCCAGTAGTAGGAGCGGAAGCTCCTACAATGAGCAGTTCTTC. It translates to CASSRSGSSYNEQFF. The gene calls are TRBV19 and TRBJ2-1; perhaps TRBD2 as D (5 bases). Trimming removed 4 bases at V and 0 bases at J, with 10 bases between. Germline V gives CDR1 LNHDA, CDR2 SQIVND (reference sequence). The CDR3 spans 15 residues. Drawing the rest from reference TRBV19 and TRBJ2-1, the complete variable domain is DGGITQSPKYLFRKEGQNVTLSCEQNLNHDAMYWYRQDPGQGLRLIYYSQIVNDFQKGDIAEGYSVSREKKESFPLTVTSAQKNPTAFYLCASSRSGSSYNEQFFGPGTRLTVL.

J is TRBJ2-4 and V is TRBV4-3; 7 bases match TRBD2. Germline lookup yields CDR1 LGHNA and CDR2 YSLEER. J lost 7 bases, V lost 4 bases, and 22 bases had no gene match. The CDR3 consists of 19 residues. CDR3 in amino acids: CASSRHLPASGTPSNIQYF. CDR3 coding DNA: TGCGCCAGCAGCCGACATTTACCCGCGAGCGGGACCCCTTCTAACATTCAGTACTTC.

The V and J genes are TRBV2 and TRBJ2-2, with 9 bases matching TRBD2. CDR3 length equals 19 residues. V dropped 5 bases and J dropped 5; count of bases not matched to a gene: 18. In germline, CDR1 is SNHLY, CDR2 FYNNEI. The DNA of the CDR3 is TGTGCCAGCAGTCTATCCTCCGCGGAAACTAGCGGGCATACCGGGGAGCTGTTTTTT. Amino acid sequence: CASSLSSAETSGHTGELFF.

V is TRBV7-9 and J is TRBJ2-7, with D hard to call. With 3 bases removed from V and 0 bases from J, the gap between germline ends came to 12 bases. CDR3 length equals 15 residues. CDR1 is SEHNR and CDR2 is FQNEAQ in the germline V gene (reference sequence). The CDR3 sequence is CASSLGPASSYEQYF. As DNA, the CDR3 is TGTGCCAGCAGCTTGGGCCCAGCTTCCTCCTACGAGCAGTACTTC.

The chain joins TRBV19 to TRBJ1-5; D perhaps matches TRBD1 (6 bases). The germline gives CDR1 LNHDA, CDR2 SQIVND (reference sequence). Trimming left V 5 bases short and J 2 bases short, with 22 bases between. The CDR3 length is 18 residues. The CDR3 nucleotides are TGTGCCAGTAGTCTAACGAGGCAGGGGTTCGGTGGCAATCAGCCCCAGCATTTT. Residues: CASSLTRQGFGGNQPQHF.

There are a few counts of this clone. The chain is built from TRBV9 and TRBJ1-2; possible D gene TRBD1, 6 bases. V was pared by 0 bases and J by 0 bases, with 12 bases between. This CDR3 region has 16 residues. Germline loops: CDR1 SGDLS, CDR2 YYNGEE. CDR3: CASSVAGQQTNYGYTF. CDR3 in DNA: TGTGCCAGCAGCGTAGCAGGACAGCAAACTAACTATGGCTACACCTTC.

J is TRBJ2-3 and V is TRBV6-1; possible D gene TRBD1, 5 bases. Germline values: CDR1 MNHNS, CDR2 SASEGT. CDR3 length equals 15 residues. Trimming stripped 1 base from V and 4 bases from J, with 12 bases between. The CDR3 DNA is TGTGCCAGCAGTGAAGGGACAAGTGGGGCAGATACGCAGTATTTT. As protein: CASSEGTSGADTQYF.

The V and J genes are TRBV5-4 and TRBJ2-5; TRBD2 matches at 9 bases. The J call may not be correct, given that the DNA end is closer to TRBJ2-7. This CDR3 contains 15 residues. Germline V gene lookup returns CDR1 SGHNT and CDR2 YYREEE (reference sequence). CDR3 sequence: CASSVAGARSYEQYF. CDR3 DNA: TGTGCCAGCAGCGTAGCGGGAGCAAGGTCCTACGAGCAGTACTTC.

This clone was counted between two and nine times. V and J are TRBV10-3 and TRBJ2-5, with D perhaps TRBD1 (5 bases). Germline CDR1 ENHRY, CDR2 SYGVKD. V was trimmed by 0 bases and J by 5 bases, leaving 19 bases between them. There are 17 residues in the CDR3. CDR3: CAISESLLRQGLETQYF. For the CDR3, the DNA is TGTGCCATCAGTGAGTCCCTTCTGCGCCAGGGATTGGAGACCCAGTACTTC.

The CDR3 DNA reads TGTGCCAGCAGTTTACTAGGAGGGGGCGGGTACGAGCAGTACTTC. It encodes CASSLLGGGGYEQYF. This sequence joins TRBV27 and TRBJ2-7; tentative D call: TRBD1 (7 bases). The CDR3 runs to 15 residues. The germline V gene encodes CDR1 MNHEY and CDR2 SMNVEV (reference sequence). V lost 2 bases and J lost 4, with 15 bases in between.

The V call is TRBV9, the J call TRBJ2-1, with 10 bases aligning to TRBD1. This CDR3 is built from 16 residues. From germline, CDR1 is SGDLS and CDR2 YYNGEE. V was clipped by 3 bases and J by 3 bases; unmatched bases: 6. The CDR3 DNA reads as TGTGCCAGCAGCGCGGCAGGGACAGGGGTCTACAATGAGCAGTTCTTC. Translation gives CASSAAGTGVYNEQFF.